This T cell receptor (beta chain) was recorded in a study of graft-versus-host responses after intestinal transplantation. Turning to the study itself: Following induction with anti-thymocyte globulin, all recipients were given tacrolimus and steroids for two to three years.

Some clones are missing from TCRdb's copy, which holds only in-frame ones; the method was immunoSEQ multiplex PCR. The sample comprises about 9,700 clones, about 31% of which are singletons, and approximately 5% rests with the top ten. Losses at the gene ends were 2 bases for V and 9 bases for J; bases not matched to a gene: 8. This CDR3 is built from 16 residues. In germline, CDR1 is SGHTA, CDR2 FQGNSA. Post-reaction sorting isolated proliferating CFSE-low CD3+CD4+ and CD3+CD8+ responders. The source is a human patient who was an organ donor for intestinal transplantation. The source was alloreactive CD4+ T cells from a mixed lymphocyte reaction culture, collected before transplantation. The subset: CFSE-low proliferating T cells sorted from roughly 6-day pre-transplant mixed lymphocyte reaction (GvH or HvG direction). This sequence joins TRBV7-2 and TRBJ1-6, with 9 bases lining up with TRBD1. In DNA, the CDR3 is TGTGCCAGCAGCTTATCGGATCTGGGACAGGGTTCACCCCTCCACTTT. Amino acid sequence: CASSLSDLGQGSPLHF.